The 32 T cell receptor beta chains given below trace back to one sample, sequenced in a study of blood T cell repertoires in COVID-19. Assay: immunoSEQ multiplex PCR; the TCRdb copy retains only in-frame clones and omits some. The table records roughly 250,000 clones, about 86% of them present only once. Source material: peripheral blood. The receptors derive from a woman over 75 with acute or convalescent COVID-19.

This chain links TRBV24-1 with TRBJ1-2; D might be TRBD1 (5 bases). This CDR3 has 14 amino acids. V was pared by 3 bases and J by 11 bases, with 18 bases between. The V gene's germline CDR1 is KGHDR and CDR2 SFDVKD. The DNA of the CDR3 is TGTGCCACCAGTGATGCCCCGGGACCGGAGGGGTACACCTTC. Translated: CATSDAPGPEGYTF.

This clone has only one observation. The rearrangement joins TRBV7-9 to TRBJ2-5; unclear D gene. The germline CDR1 and CDR2 sequences are SEHNR and FQNEAQ (reference sequence). This CDR3 comprises 15 residues. The V end was cut by 1 base, the J end by 5 bases, with 14 bases between. CDR3 nucleotide sequence: TGTGCCAGCAGCTTAGTATTTGGGCAGTTTGAGACCCAGTACTTC. Protein product: CASSLVFGQFETQYF.

The gene calls are TRBV5-1 and TRBJ1-5; 8 bases map to TRBD1. With 4 bases clipped from V and 2 bases from J, the junction kept 5 bases outside the gene matches. The V gene's germline CDR1 is SGHRS and CDR2 YFSETQ. The CDR3 runs 15 residues. CDR3 sequence (DNA): TGCGCCAGCAGCCGCCGACAGGGGCGCAATCAGCCCCAGCATTTT. This gives the protein CASSRRQGRNQPQHF. The full variable domain, its missing parts supplied by reference TRBV5-1 and TRBJ1-5, is KAGVTQTPRYLIKTRGQQVTLSCSPISGHRSVSWYQQTPGQGLQFLFEYFSETQRNKGNFPGRFSGRQFSNSRSEMNVSTLELGDSALYLCASSRRQGRNQPQHFGDGTRLSIL.

This clone was observed a handful of times. This chain joins TRBV30 and TRBJ1-6; D is possibly TRBD1 (5 bases). Trimming took off 0 bases at V and 7 bases at J, with 10 bases between the two ends. Germline assignment: CDR1 GTSNPN and CDR2 SVGIG (reference sequence). This CDR3 has 14 residues. CDR3 in DNA: TGTGCCTGGAGTGTACCGGGGGTGAATTCACCCCTCCACTTT. Protein product: CAWSVPGVNSPLHF.

This chain uses TRBV15 with TRBJ2-3; TRBD2 matches 7 bases. V trimming: 0 bases; J trimming: 4 bases; junction bases outside the gene matches: 1. CDR1 and CDR2 from the germline V gene are LNHNV and YYDKDF (reference sequence). The CDR3 has 14 residues. CDR3 region: CATSRDGGADTQYF. The CDR3, as DNA: TGTGCCACCAGCAGAGATGGGGGGGCAGATACGCAGTATTTT.

The table lists this clone with a few counts. The rearrangement uses TRBV2 and TRBJ2-4, with 8 nucleotides matching TRBD1. The CDR3 totals 14 residues. Germline CDR1 is SNHLY and CDR2 is FYNNEI. V dropped 4 bases and J dropped 5; count of bases not matched to a gene: 4. The CDR3 DNA follows: TGTGCCAGCAGTGCGGACAGGGCACAAAACATTCAGTACTTC. It translates to CASSADRAQNIQYF.

The V and J genes are TRBV2 and TRBJ1-2; TRBD1 might be the D (5 bases). Germline V gene lookup returns CDR1 SNHLY and CDR2 FYNNEI. The CDR3 is made up of 13 amino acids. The V end was cut by 6 bases, the J end by 0 bases, with 8 bases between. The CDR3 region has the DNA TGTGCCAGCAGATCAGGGTCTAACTATGGCTACACCTTC. Its translation: CASRSGSNYGYTF.

V is TRBV4-1 and J is TRBJ2-3, with 9 bases fitting TRBD2. V shed 0 bases and J 2 bases; nucleotides not matched to a gene: 6. The germline CDR1 and CDR2 sequences are MGHRA and YSYEKL. The CDR3 consists of 17 residues. The CDR3 loop is CASSQDGASGDTDTQYF. Here the CDR3 DNA reads TGCGCCAGCAGCCAAGATGGGGCTAGCGGGGACACAGATACGCAGTATTTT.

CDR3 bases: TGTGCCAGCAGCCCGACTAGCCCTAGCTCCTACAATGAGCAGTTCTTC. Encoded protein: CASSPTSPSSYNEQFF. This chain links TRBV28 with TRBJ2-1; 7 bases fit TRBD2. The CDR3 has 16 residues. Germline trimming cut 6 bases from V and 0 bases from J; bases unmatched to any gene: 8. In germline, CDR1 is MDHEN, CDR2 SYDVKM. The full variable domain, rest sourced from reference TRBV28 and TRBJ2-1, is DVKVTQSSRYLVKRTGEKVFLECVQDMDHENMFWYRQDPGLGLRLIYFSYDVKMKEKGDIPEGYSVSREKKERFSLILESASTNQTSMYLCASSPTSPSSYNEQFFGPGTRLTVL.

This clone showed up just once. V usage is TRBV28 and J usage is TRBJ1-1; no clear D gene. There are 14 residues in the CDR3. Deletions cut 2 bases from V and 8 bases from J, with 15 bases between. Germline values: CDR1 MDHEN, CDR2 SYDVKM. CDR3 bases: TGTGCCAGCAGTTTACCACCCCCCCCTAGGGAAGCTTTCTTT. Its translation is CASSLPPPPREAFF.

This sequence joins TRBV6-1 and TRBJ1-2, with TRBD1 as a possible D gene (5 bases). Germline V lookup: CDR1 MNHNS, CDR2 SASEGT. The CDR3 covers 15 residues. Trimming removed 2 bases from V and 5 bases from J, with 15 bases in between. CDR3 sequence (DNA): TGTGCCAGCAGTGAAAATGGCAGGGCTTCGTATGGCTACACCTTC. This codes for CASSENGRASYGYTF.

This chain links TRBV5-1 with TRBJ1-4, with D tentatively TRBD1 (6 bases). This CDR3 has 16 amino acids. V lost 2 bases and J 7 bases, leaving 18 bases between the germline ends. The germline V gene has CDR1 SGHRS and CDR2 YFSETQ. CDR3 DNA sequence: TGCGCCAGCAGCTTACAGGGACAAGGGTCTGGTGAAAAACTGTTTTTT. As protein: CASSLQGQGSGEKLFF.

V and J are TRBV15 and TRBJ2-5, with D unresolved. This CDR3 contains 14 residues. V lost 1 base to trimming and J lost 4 bases, with 10 bases between them. Germline V gene sequence: CDR1 LNHNV, CDR2 YYDKDF (reference sequence). The CDR3 reads CATSRGGEPETQYF. In nucleotides, the CDR3 is TGTGCCACCAGCAGAGGAGGCGAACCAGAGACCCAGTACTTC.

This clone was seen a single time. The gene calls are TRBV6-5 and TRBJ1-1; unclear D gene. The germline V and J ends were trimmed by 6 bases and 2 bases, with 13 bases remaining between them. The CDR3 totals 14 residues. CDR1 is MNHEY, CDR2 SVGAGI, per germline. The CDR3 sequence: CASRTRPLNTEAFF. Here the CDR3 DNA reads TGTGCCAGCAGAACCAGACCACTAAACACTGAAGCTTTCTTT.

The gene calls are TRBV13 and TRBJ2-7; 8 bases are a match to TRBD2. The V and J ends lost 0 bases and 4 bases, in that order; junction bases with no gene match: 5. The CDR3 covers 15 residues. Germline V lookup: CDR1 PRHDT, CDR2 FYEKMQ (reference sequence). This CDR3 is CASSLGAGAQYEQYF. The CDR3 region has the DNA TGTGCCAGCAGCTTAGGAGCGGGGGCCCAATACGAGCAGTACTTC.

The gene calls are TRBV6-5 and TRBJ2-4; D is perhaps TRBD2 (5 bases). Trimming removed 7 bases from V and 1 base from J, with 11 bases in between. CDR1 and CDR2 (germline): MNHEY, SVGAGI. The CDR3 totals 14 residues. CDR3 bases: TGTGCCAGCATGGAGGATGTCGCCAAAAACATTCAGTACTTC. Its translation: CASMEDVAKNIQYF.

This chain links TRBV7-2 with TRBJ2-7; D is ambiguous. The CDR3 totals 13 residues. Trimming shortened V by 1 base and J by 3 bases, and 7 bases separated the two germline ends. Germline CDR1 is SGHTA and CDR2 is FQGNSA. The CDR3 loop is CASSLGQLYEQYF. The CDR3 DNA sequence: TGTGCCAGCAGCTTAGGACAACTCTACGAGCAGTACTTC.

The gene calls are TRBV7-9 and TRBJ2-5, with TRBD1 matching 10 bases. The germline CDR1 and CDR2 sequences are SEHNR and FQNEAQ (reference sequence). The CDR3 loop spans 13 amino acids. Trimming removed 5 bases from V and 4 bases from J; junction bases left unmatched: 1. The CDR3 spells CASSRDRGETQYF. For the CDR3, the DNA is TGTGCCAGCAGCCGGGACAGGGGAGAGACCCAGTACTTC.

The chain has TRBV28 and TRBJ1-3; unclear D gene. The germline gives CDR1 MDHEN, CDR2 SYDVKM. CDR3 length: 16 residues. The V and J ends lost 6 bases and 0 bases respectively, with 15 bases between them. CDR3 sequence reads: CASSPDGLPSGNTIYF. In DNA, the CDR3 is TGTGCCAGCAGCCCCGACGGACTACCCTCTGGAAACACCATATATTTT.

This clone was observed a few times. The gene calls are TRBV30 and TRBJ1-1, with TRBD1 as a possible D gene (5 bases). The V and J ends lost 0 bases and 7 bases respectively, with 9 bases between them. CDR3 length equals 12 residues. Germline CDR1 is GTSNPN and CDR2 is SVGIG (reference sequence). CDR3 sequence reads: CAWSVQEYEAFF. The CDR3 DNA sequence: TGTGCCTGGAGTGTACAGGAATATGAAGCTTTCTTT.

The chain is built from TRBV7-2 and TRBJ2-5, with D perhaps matching TRBD2 (7 bases). Per germline, CDR1 SGHTA and CDR2 FQGNSA. This CDR3 comprises 14 residues. V was clipped by 4 bases and J by 5 bases, with 14 bases between them. CDR3 nucleotide sequence: TGTGCCAGCAGCTCGACCGGGGGGCTTGAGACCCAGTACTTC. Translation gives CASSSTGGLETQYF.

The chain's CDR3 is CASSGNRGTEAFF. DNA of the CDR3: TGTGCCAGCAGCGGCAACAGGGGTACTGAAGCTTTCTTT. The chain joins TRBV7-2 to TRBJ1-1; TRBD1 aligns across 7 bases. V lost 5 bases and J lost 5; bases outside the gene matches: 5. Germline CDR1 SGHTA, CDR2 FQGNSA. CDR3 size: 13 residues.

J is TRBJ1-1 and V is TRBV3-1 (or the pseudogene TRBV3-2); 8 positions agree with TRBD1. Losses at the gene ends were 4 bases for V and 0 bases for J; bases not matched to a gene: 1. The CDR3 is 14 residues long. CDR1 and CDR2 from the germline V gene are LGHDT and YNNKEL (reference sequence). CDR3 DNA: TGTGCCAGCAGCCCGGGACAGGTGAACACTGAAGCTTTCTTT. It codes for CASSPGQVNTEAFF.

The chain links TRBV5-1 to TRBJ1-6, with 9 bases aligning to TRBD1. The junction had 7 bases not matched to a gene; V was cut back by 0 bases and J by 9 bases. The CDR3 covers 16 residues. From germline, CDR1 is SGHRS and CDR2 YFSETQ. CDR3 in amino acids: CASSLAGTGFGSPLHF. CDR3 DNA: TGCGCCAGCAGCTTGGCCGGGACAGGGTTTGGTTCACCCCTCCACTTT.

The chain combines TRBV7-9 with TRBJ2-7, with D tentatively TRBD1 (5 bases). In germline, CDR1 is SEHNR, CDR2 FQNEAQ (reference sequence). Trimming cost V 1 base and J 5 bases, with 15 bases left between them. The CDR3 runs 15 residues. The CDR3 here is CASSLVLSGQNEQYF. CDR3 nucleotide sequence: TGTGCCAGCAGCTTAGTGTTGTCAGGGCAGAACGAGCAGTACTTC. The full variable domain, with the rest looked up from reference TRBV7-9 and TRBJ2-7, is DTGVSQNPRHKITKRGQNVTFRCDPISEHNRLYWYRQTLGQGPEFLTYFQNEAQLEKSRLLSDRFSAERPKGSFSTLEIQRTEQGDSAMYLCASSLVLSGQNEQYFGPGTRLTVT.

This clone turned up a few times. This chain uses TRBV11-3 with TRBJ2-5; TRBD2 might be the D (6 bases). The ends were cut back, 5 bases at V and 5 bases at J, with 15 bases in the middle. The CDR3 runs to 14 residues. Germline V gene lookup returns CDR1 SGHNT and CDR2 YENEEA. The DNA for the CDR3 is TGTGCCAGCAGCCCGTTCGGGGGATCGGAGACCCAGTACTTC. Translating gives CASSPFGGSETQYF.

The chain employs TRBV6-1 and TRBJ1-4, with D unresolved. V lost 0 bases and J 5 bases, leaving 13 bases between the germline ends. The germline V gene has CDR1 MNHNS and CDR2 SASEGT. The CDR3 spans 16 residues. CDR3 loop: CASSEARFPLNEKLFF. The CDR3 DNA follows: TGTGCCAGCAGTGAAGCGCGGTTTCCCCTAAATGAAAAACTGTTTTTT.

The chain couples TRBV7-2 to TRBJ2-1; D might be TRBD1 (6 bases). The CDR3 has 13 amino acids. Germline assignment: CDR1 SGHTA and CDR2 FQGNSA. The ends were cut back, 3 bases at V and 9 bases at J, with 12 bases in the middle. The CDR3 loop reads CASSFTGGPEQFF. CDR3 coding DNA: TGTGCCAGCAGCTTCACTGGGGGCCCTGAGCAGTTCTTC.

This clone was recorded only once. The chain recombines TRBV7-6 with TRBJ2-3; TRBD1 might be the D (5 bases). Germline CDR1 and CDR2: SGHVS and FNYEAQ. V lost 1 base and J 1 base, leaving 6 bases between the germline ends. The CDR3 has 14 residues. The CDR3 sequence is CASSLGRGTDTQYF. CDR3 coding DNA: TGTGCCAGCAGCTTAGGCAGGGGCACAGATACGCAGTATTTT. Combining the CDR3 with reference TRBV7-6 and TRBJ2-3 gives the whole variable domain GAGVSQSPRYKVTKRGQDVALRCDPISGHVSLYWYRQALGQGPEFLTYFNYEAQQDKSGLPNDRFSAERPEGSISTLTIQRTEQRDSAMYRCASSLGRGTDTQYFGPGTRLTVL.

The V call is TRBV7-2, the J call TRBJ2-1; 7 bases fit TRBD1. The CDR3 runs to 12 residues. Trimming took 0 bases from V and 12 from J; bases not matched to a gene: 2. The V gene's germline CDR1 is SGHTA and CDR2 FQGNSA. The CDR3 DNA follows: TGTGCCAGCAGCTTAGCGAGGACAGGGCAGTTCTTC. It translates to CASSLARTGQFF. Together with reference TRBV7-2 and TRBJ2-1, the CDR3 gives the full variable domain: GAGVSQSPSNKVTEKGKDVELRCDPISGHTALYWYRQSLGQGLEFLIYFQGNSAPDKSGLPSDRFSAERTGGSVSTLTIQRTQQEDSAVYLCASSLARTGQFFGPGTRLTVL.

V gene TRBV7-6 combines with J gene TRBJ2-7, with a possible D match to TRBD1 (7 bases). Germline CDR1 reads SGHVS; CDR2 reads FNYEAQ. Trimming took off 6 bases at V and 2 bases at J, with 17 bases between the two ends. CDR3 size: 15 residues. CDR3 amino acids: CASSKGGGAAYEQYF. CDR3 DNA: TGTGCCAGCAGTAAAGGAGGGGGCGCCGCCTACGAGCAGTACTTC.

The chain employs TRBV6-5 and TRBJ2-3, with TRBD1 as a possible D gene (6 bases). The V end lost 4 bases, the J end lost 0 bases, and 14 bases lay between the germline ends. This CDR3 is 16 amino acids long. Germline CDR1 MNHEY, CDR2 SVGAGI. CDR3 loop: CASSSWGRPSTDTQYF. The CDR3 DNA sequence: TGTGCCAGCAGTTCCTGGGGGCGGCCTAGCACAGATACGCAGTATTTT.